The T cell receptor beta chain described here comes from a study of blood T cell repertoires in COVID-19. Using immunoSEQ multiplex PCR, the repertoire was profiled, and TCRdb retains in-frame clones only, with some absent. The sample lists about 310,000 clones, 90% occurring once. The ends lost 3 bases at V and 1 base at J; junction bases unmatched: 15. The CDR3 length is 19 residues. Germline CDR1 KGHSH, CDR2 LQKENI. Only a few counts were recorded for this clone. Material: peripheral blood. This clonotype was sampled from a middle-aged woman with COVID-19, enrolled during active disease. This rearrangement joins TRBV18 to TRBJ1-2, with 9 bases aligning to TRBD1. The CDR3 reads CASSPVGITGTGINYGYTF. The CDR3 DNA sequence: TGTGCCAGCTCACCTGTAGGAATCACCGGGACAGGGATTAACTATGGCTACACCTTC.